Each of the 27 T cell receptor beta chains below was sequenced from the same sample in a study of cytomegalovirus exposure and HLA in healthy donors. The PCR was carried out with 60 Vbeta primers and 13 Jbeta primers. Some clones are missing from TCRdb's copy, which holds only in-frame ones; the method was immunoSEQ multiplex PCR. The profile shows around 200,000 clones, 60% to 85% of them singletons. The sequenced sample consisted of PBMCs. The receptors stem from a man between 35 and 55 years old in good health and CMV-seronegative.

The sample holds one count of this clone. The chain carries TRBV4-1 and TRBJ2-2; 8 nucleotides line up with TRBD1. This CDR3 region has 15 residues. J was trimmed by 3 bases and V by 5 bases; bases with no gene match: 5. Germline V gene sequence: CDR1 MGHRA, CDR2 YSYEKL. CDR3 in amino acids: CASSSAQGDTGELFF. Here the CDR3 DNA reads TGCGCCAGCAGCTCAGCACAGGGGGACACCGGGGAGCTGTTTTTT.

The table lists this clone with a count of one. V is TRBV27 and J is TRBJ2-5, with 11 bases that match TRBD1. Germline V CDR1 and CDR2: MNHEY, SMNVEV (reference sequence). J gave up 5 bases and V 5 bases, and 10 bases lay outside the gene matches. The CDR3 runs 16 residues. CDR3 loop: CASSTRTGGLGETQYF. CDR3 sequence (DNA): TGTGCCAGCAGTACGCGGACAGGGGGCTTAGGTGAGACCCAGTACTTC.

This clone was counted only a few times. The V call is TRBV29-1, the J call TRBJ2-5; the match to TRBD1 covers 12 bases. The V segment lost 1 base and the J segment 6 bases; nucleotides outside the gene matches: 6. This CDR3 is 15 amino acids long. Germline V lookup: CDR1 SQVTM, CDR2 ANQGSEA. The CDR3 protein is CSVEGGTGGVKTQYF. CDR3 DNA: TGCAGCGTTGAAGGAGGGACAGGGGGCGTGAAGACCCAGTACTTC. Together with reference TRBV29-1 and TRBJ2-5, the CDR3 gives the full variable domain: SAVISQKPSRDICQRGTSLTIQCQVDSQVTMMFWYRQQPGQSLTLIATANQGSEATYESGFVIDKFPISRPNLTFSTLTVSNMSPEDSSIYLCSVEGGTGGVKTQYFGPGTRLLVL.

V is TRBV4-2 and J is TRBJ2-3, with 11 bases fitting TRBD2. CDR3 length: 20 residues. The V gene's germline CDR1 is LGHNA and CDR2 YNFKEQ. The junction had 12 bases not matched to a gene; V was cut back by 0 bases and J by 1 base. CDR3 DNA: TGTGCCAGCAGCCAAGATCCACTAGCGGGGGACGCAAGCGGCACAGATACGCAGTATTTT. This translates into CASSQDPLAGDASGTDTQYF.

This chain joins TRBV7-3 and TRBJ1-1, with D perhaps matching TRBD1 (6 bases). V was trimmed by 5 bases and J by 5 bases, leaving 12 bases between them. CDR1 and CDR2 from the germline V gene are SGHTA and FQGTGA. The CDR3 has 13 amino acids. CDR3 protein: CASSRGARTEAFF. In nucleotides, the CDR3 is TGTGCCAGCAGCCGGGGGGCGAGGACTGAAGCTTTCTTT.

The gene calls are TRBV2 and TRBJ1-5; 7 bases align to TRBD1. The CDR3 is 15 residues long. Per germline, CDR1 SNHLY and CDR2 FYNNEI. The V and J ends lost 6 bases and 6 bases, in that order; junction bases with no gene match: 11. DNA of the CDR3: TGTGCCAGCAGCCAAGAACAGGGGCAGGGTCAGCCCCAGCATTTT. This codes for CASSQEQGQGQPQHF.

The chain employs TRBV27 and TRBJ2-2; D is ambiguous. The CDR3 is 13 residues long. Germline V gives CDR1 MNHEY, CDR2 SMNVEV (reference sequence). Trimming took off 9 bases at V and 5 bases at J, with 13 bases between the two ends. CDR3 coding DNA: TGTGCCAGTTGGGTCCTCGGGACCGGGGAGCTGTTTTTT. The encoded protein is CASWVLGTGELFF.

This chain connects TRBV2 to TRBJ2-5, with 7 bases that match TRBD1. V dropped 3 bases and J dropped 3; count of bases not matched to a gene: 1. CDR1 and CDR2 (germline): SNHLY, FYNNEI. The CDR3 length is 13 residues. The CDR3 DNA reads TGTGCCAGCAGTGAGACAGGGAAAGAGACCCAGTACTTC. This encodes CASSETGKETQYF.

This clone is a singleton in its sample. The chain couples TRBV2 to TRBJ2-2; D is unresolved. In germline, CDR1 is SNHLY, CDR2 FYNNEI. Trimming stripped 6 bases from V and 6 bases from J, with 8 bases between. The CDR3 totals 12 residues. The CDR3 region has the DNA TGTGCCAGCAGGCAGATCTCCGGGGAGCTGTTTTTT. This encodes CASRQISGELFF.

This clone is a singleton in its sample. V gene TRBV7-9 combines with J gene TRBJ1-1, with D possibly matching TRBD1 (5 bases). Germline V lookup: CDR1 SEHNR, CDR2 FQNEAQ (reference sequence). V was trimmed by 5 bases and J by 10 bases, leaving 17 bases between them. This CDR3 is 13 amino acids long. The CDR3 nucleotides are TGTGCCAGCAGCCGAGACGCCAGGACAATAGCTTTCTTT. It is translated as CASSRDARTIAFF.

The chain has TRBV27 and TRBJ2-7; D is unresolved. The CDR3 spans 13 residues. The germline V gene has CDR1 MNHEY and CDR2 SMNVEV (reference sequence). The V end lost 6 bases, the J end lost 4 bases, and 13 bases lay between the germline ends. The DNA of the CDR3 is TGTGCCAGCAGCCCTACCCCCTATTACGAGCAGTACTTC. It translates to CASSPTPYYEQYF.

This rearrangement joins TRBV15 to TRBJ1-6; 7 bases are shared with TRBD1. This CDR3 has 16 residues. V was clipped by 5 bases and J by 0 bases; unmatched bases: 4. Germline lookup yields CDR1 LNHNV and CDR2 YYDKDF (reference sequence). Here the CDR3 DNA reads TGTGCCACCAGCGGGGGACAGAGCTCCTATAATTCACCCCTCCACTTT. Translation: CATSGGQSSYNSPLHF.

The V gene is TRBV28, the J gene TRBJ1-5; no definite D call. This CDR3 region has 15 residues. Trimming took off 3 bases at V and 4 bases at J, with 13 bases between the two ends. CDR1 is MDHEN and CDR2 is SYDVKM in the germline V gene. The DNA of the CDR3 is TGTGCCAGCAGTTTCGGGGATGCCAGAAATCAGCCCCAGCATTTT. This gives the protein CASSFGDARNQPQHF.

The CDR3 region has the DNA TGTGCCAGCACCGTTAACAGGGGCCGTGGCTACACCTTC. Protein sequence: CASTVNRGRGYTF. The chain uses TRBV28 and TRBJ1-2; TRBD1 agrees at 7 bases. V was pared by 7 bases and J by 7 bases, with 9 bases of the junction left unmatched. The CDR3 runs to 13 residues. CDR1 and CDR2 from the germline V gene are MDHEN and SYDVKM.

The rearrangement joins TRBV7-2 to TRBJ1-5; no reliable D call. The V and J ends lost 5 bases and 1 base respectively, with 3 bases between them. CDR1 is SGHTA and CDR2 is FQGNSA in the germline V gene. This CDR3 spans 12 amino acids. The CDR3 coding sequence is TGTGCCAGCAGCATAAGCAATCAGCCCCAGCATTTT. Translated: CASSISNQPQHF.

The chain couples TRBV7-8 to TRBJ2-7; possibly TRBD1 for D (6 bases). Trimming removed 0 bases at V and 4 bases at J, with 25 bases between. The CDR3 is 19 amino acids. CDR1 and CDR2 (germline): SGHVS, FQNEAQ. The CDR3 DNA reads TGTGCCAGCAGCTTAGCCAGGGGTCAGGGCTCAATATCTACATACGAGCAGTACTTC. It codes for CASSLARGQGSISTYEQYF. Full variable domain (missing parts from reference TRBV7-8 and TRBJ2-7): GAGVSQSPRYKVAKRGQDVALRCDPISGHVSLFWYQQALGQGPEFLTYFQNEAQLDKSGLPSDRFFAERPEGSVSTLKIQRTQQEDSAVYLCASSLARGQGSISTYEQYFGPGTRLTVT.

This clone was seen a few times. The CDR3: CASSGRQWSGYTF. DNA of the CDR3: TGTGCCAGCAGCGGACGACAGTGGAGCGGCTACACCTTC. The gene calls are TRBV6-6 and TRBJ1-2, with D tentatively TRBD1 (5 bases). The ends were cut back, 6 bases at V and 8 bases at J, with 16 bases in the middle. CDR3 length: 13 residues. Germline CDR1 reads MNHNY; CDR2 reads SVGAGI (reference sequence).

This clone was counted only a few times. The J gene is TRBJ1-6, the V gene TRBV6-5; 7 bases are a match to TRBD1. Germline-derived CDR1 and CDR2 are MNHEY and SVGAGI. CDR3 length: 14 amino acids. Trimming took 6 bases from V and 5 from J; bases not matched to a gene: 4. This CDR3 is CASRMTGNNSPLHF. Written as DNA, the CDR3 is TGTGCCAGCAGGATGACAGGGAATAATTCACCCCTCCACTTT.

This chain connects TRBV7-9 to TRBJ2-1; the match to TRBD2 covers 7 bases. V shed 7 bases, J shed 6 bases, and the junction held 6 bases outside the gene matches. There are 13 residues in the CDR3. The germline V gene has CDR1 SEHNR and CDR2 FQNEAQ (reference sequence). DNA of the CDR3: TGTGCCAGCACCTCTGGCGGGGGCAATGAGCAGTTCTTC. Protein sequence: CASTSGGGNEQFF.

The rearrangement joins TRBV29-1 to TRBJ1-1; TRBD1 might be the D (6 bases). Deletions cut 6 bases from V and 1 base from J, with 15 bases between. The CDR3 covers 14 residues. In germline, CDR1 is SQVTM, CDR2 ANQGSEA. CDR3 sequence reads: CSVASGTSNTEAFF. The CDR3 bases are TGCAGCGTGGCCTCCGGGACATCGAACACTGAAGCTTTCTTT.

The chain couples TRBV6-5 to TRBJ1-2; the match to TRBD1 covers 9 bases. CDR3 length equals 14 residues. The germline V gene encodes CDR1 MNHEY and CDR2 SVGAGI. After removal of 6 bases from V and 6 bases from J, the junction contained 8 bases not matched to a gene. CDR3 in DNA: TGTGCCAGCAGGGGTCGGACAGGGGAGGATGGCTACACCTTC. This translates into CASRGRTGEDGYTF.

The genes are TRBV6-6 and TRBJ1-2; a weak D match, TRBD1 (5 bases). CDR1 and CDR2 from the germline V gene are MNHNY and SVGAGI (reference sequence). Trimming removed 7 bases from V and 8 bases from J, with 20 bases in between. This CDR3 contains 14 residues. The CDR3 region is CASTQGREVSGYTF. The CDR3 DNA follows: TGTGCCAGCACCCAGGGACGGGAGGTATCGGGCTACACCTTC.

The V gene is TRBV9, the J gene TRBJ2-2, with TRBD1 matching over 7 bases. The CDR3 contains 15 residues. Germline values: CDR1 SGDLS, CDR2 YYNGEE. With V trimmed by 4 bases and J by 5 bases, 8 bases remained unmatched. The CDR3 nucleotides are TGTGCCAGCAGCCCCGACAGGGTAGGGACCGGGGAGCTGTTTTTT. Residues: CASSPDRVGTGELFF.

This rearrangement joins TRBV27 to TRBJ1-2; no reliable D call. Trimming cost V 2 bases and J 4 bases, with 8 bases left between them. Per germline, CDR1 MNHEY and CDR2 SMNVEV (reference sequence). The CDR3 has 13 amino acids. CDR3 residues: CASSLKIGYGYTF. The CDR3 nucleotides are TGTGCCAGCAGTTTAAAAATCGGCTATGGCTACACCTTC.

The chain recombines TRBV6-1 with TRBJ1-4; D is perhaps TRBD1 (5 bases). With 4 bases removed from V and 0 bases from J, the gap between germline ends came to 6 bases. Germline V gene data show CDR1 as MNHNS and CDR2 as SASEGT. The CDR3 spans 14 residues. CDR3 loop: CASSGTPTNEKLFF. CDR3 DNA: TGTGCCAGCAGTGGGACACCAACTAATGAAAAACTGTTTTTT.

J is TRBJ2-2 and V is TRBV28; no firm D call. This CDR3 comprises 11 residues. V lost 4 bases, J lost 6 bases, and 3 bases lay in between. Germline loops: CDR1 MDHEN, CDR2 SYDVKM. The CDR3 sequence: CASSWPGELFF. The CDR3 nucleotides are TGTGCCAGCAGTTGGCCCGGGGAGCTGTTTTTT.

This rearrangement joins TRBV19 to TRBJ1-2; TRBD1 matches 7 bases. The CDR3 is made up of 13 amino acids. Trimming removed 8 bases from V and 9 bases from J; junction bases left unmatched: 12. CDR1 LNHDA and CDR2 SQIVND come from the germline V gene (reference sequence). In nucleotides, the CDR3 is TGTGCCAGTTCTCCCGAGACAGGGAGAAGCTACACCTTC. Translating gives CASSPETGRSYTF.